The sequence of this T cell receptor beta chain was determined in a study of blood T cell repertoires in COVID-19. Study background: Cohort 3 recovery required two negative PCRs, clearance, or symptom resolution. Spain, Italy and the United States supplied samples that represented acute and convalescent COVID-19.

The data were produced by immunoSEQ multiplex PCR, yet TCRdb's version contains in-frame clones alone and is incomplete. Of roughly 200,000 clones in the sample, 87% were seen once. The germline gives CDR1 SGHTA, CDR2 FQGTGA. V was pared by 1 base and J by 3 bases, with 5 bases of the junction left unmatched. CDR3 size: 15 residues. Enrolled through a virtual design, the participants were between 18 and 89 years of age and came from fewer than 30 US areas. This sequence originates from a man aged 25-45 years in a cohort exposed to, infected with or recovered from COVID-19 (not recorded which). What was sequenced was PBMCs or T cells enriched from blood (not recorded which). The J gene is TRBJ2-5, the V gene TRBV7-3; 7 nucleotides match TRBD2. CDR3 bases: TGTGCCAGCAGCTTAATCCCTAGCGGTAAAGAGACCCAGTACTTC. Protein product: CASSLIPSGKETQYF. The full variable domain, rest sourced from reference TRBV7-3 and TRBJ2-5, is GAGVSQTPSNKVTEKGKYVELRCDPISGHTALYWYRQSLGQGPEFLIYFQGTGAADDSGLPNDRFFAVRPEGSVSTLKIQRTERGDSAVYLCASSLIPSGKETQYFGPGTRLLVL.